The rows below give T cell receptor beta chains drawn from one sample of a study of cytomegalovirus exposure and HLA in healthy donors. Profiling relied on immunoSEQ multiplex PCR, and the TCRdb table lists in-frame clones only, not all of them. The sample shows approximately 87,000 clones, around 81% of them seen only once. The source material was PBMCs. The receptor source for this set is a woman in her sixties or seventies in good health and CMV-seropositive. Both conserved end residues are part of each CDR3. The D gene is left open where the match is weak. Rows may omit the clone size; those that give it use once, few, many or a size class.

>TRBV15|TRBJ2-2|.|.
TGTGCCACCAGCAAGCGCACCGGGGAGCTGTTTTTT
CATSKRTGELFF
>TRBV19|TRBJ1-2|.|.
TGTGCCAGTACCCTTGACACATACTATGGCTACACCTTC
CASTLDTYYGYTF
>TRBV11-3|TRBJ2-5|.|.
TGTGCCAGCAGCTTAGGGGCATTGTACCAAGAGACCCAGTACTTC
CASSLGALYQETQYF
>TRBV19|TRBJ1-5|.|.
TGTGCCAGTAGTATAGATTCGGGTTCGTATAGCAATCAGCCCCAGCATTTT
CASSIDSGSYSNQPQHF
>TRBV4-3|TRBJ1-4|.|.
TGCGCCAGCAGCCAAGACACTAATAATGAAAAACTGTTTTTT
CASSQDTNNEKLFF
>TRBV18|TRBJ1-1|.|few
TGTGCCAGCTCGTCGACAGTGAACACTGAAGCTTTCTTT
CASSSTVNTEAFF
>TRBV29-1|TRBJ2-7|.|.
TGCAGCGTTTCCCCACAGGACTACGAGCAGTACTTC
CSVSPQDYEQYF
>TRBV5-6|TRBJ2-1|.|.
TGTGCCAGCAGCTTGGCCGGCGGGATAAGCAATGAGCAGTTCTTC
CASSLAGGISNEQFF
>TRBV18|TRBJ2-2|.|few
TGTGCCAGCTCACAGGGACAAACCACCGGGGAGCTGTTTTTT
CASSQGQTTGELFF
>TRBV2|TRBJ2-3|.|.
TGTGCCAGCAGTGAAGAGGGGGTGGGCACAGATACGCAGTATTTT
CASSEEGVGTDTQYF
>TRBV28|TRBJ2-1|TRBD1|many
TGTGCCAGCAGTTTATCAGGGGGCTACAATGAGCAGTTCTTC
CASSLSGGYNEQFF
>TRBV30|TRBJ2-7|.|.
TGTGCCTGGAGTGCCGTAGGGGACGAGCAGTACTTC
CAWSAVGDEQYF
>TRBV2|TRBJ1-5|TRBD1|.
TGTGCCAGCAGTTATGGACAGGGACAGCCCCAGCATTTT
CASSYGQGQPQHF
>TRBV2|TRBJ2-7|.|.
TGTGCCAGCAGTGCGGAGGGGGCGTACTACGAGCAGTACTTC
CASSAEGAYYEQYF
>TRBV28|TRBJ1-1|.|.
TGTGCCAGCAGTTCCGGAGGGATGGGAGGGACCACTGAAGCTTTCTTT
CASSSGGMGGTTEAFF
>TRBV6-5|TRBJ1-2|.|.
TGTGCCAGCAGTTCAGGGTTTAACTATGGCTACACCTTC
CASSSGFNYGYTF
>TRBV6-1|TRBJ2-7|.|few
TGTGCCAGCAGTGAATCGGGATACGAGCAGTACTTC
CASSESGYEQYF
>TRBV5-1|TRBJ2-2|TRBD2|.
TGCGCCAGCAGTAAGGGTCCTAGCGGTACCGGGGAGCTGTTTTTT
CASSKGPSGTGELFF
>TRBV19|TRBJ2-3|TRBD2|.
TGTGCCAGTAGACCTTATAGCGGGAAAACAGATACGCAGTATTTT
CASRPYSGKTDTQYF
>TRBV18|TRBJ2-5|TRBD2|.
TGTGCCAGCTCACCATCGGGACTAGCGGGGAGCGGTGAGACCCAGTACTTC
CASSPSGLAGSGETQYF
>TRBV10-2|TRBJ2-5|TRBD1|.
TGCGCCAGCAGTGCTTCCGACAGGGCCGGAGAGACCCAGTACTTC
CASSASDRAGETQYF
>TRBV4-3|TRBJ2-1|TRBD2|.
TGCGCCAGCAGCGGCCGGGAGGGCCGATACAATGAGCAGTTCTTC
CASSGREGRYNEQFF
>TRBV27|TRBJ2-6|.|.
TGTGCCAGCAGCTCCGTCCCGGCCAGGGCTAACTCTGGGGCCAACGTCCTGACTTTC
CASSSVPARANSGANVLTF
>TRBV11-2|TRBJ2-5|TRBD1|.
TGTGCCAGCAGCCGGGACAGGCTTCGTCAAGAGACCCAGTACTTC
CASSRDRLRQETQYF
>TRBV6-5|TRBJ1-2|.|.
TGTGCCAGCAGGCGAGGTACAGGTAGCTATGGCTACACCTTC
CASRRGTGSYGYTF
>TRBV7-9|TRBJ2-1|.|.
TGTGCCAGCAGCTTAGGGGCCTCCTACAATGAGCAGTTCTTC
CASSLGASYNEQFF
>TRBV7-9|TRBJ2-5|TRBD1|.
TGTGCCAGCAGCGCCGGAACAGGGGCGAGCGAGACCCAGTACTTC
CASSAGTGASETQYF
>TRBV7-3|TRBJ2-2|TRBD2|once
TGTGCCAGCAGCTCGGGACTAGCTAACACCGGGGAGCTGTTTTTT
CASSSGLANTGELFF
>TRBV5-4|TRBJ1-1|.|.
TGTGCCAGCAGCTTGGCGGAACAGCGGGCGACTGAAGCTTTCTTT
CASSLAEQRATEAFF
>TRBV5-1|TRBJ2-1|TRBD1|.
TGCGCCAGCAGCTTAACAGGGGTCGCCGGAAATGAGCAGTTCTTC
CASSLTGVAGNEQFF
>TRBV5-1|TRBJ2-7|TRBD1|.
TGCGCCAGCAGCCCCGCGACAGGGATCCACGAGCAGTACTTC
CASSPATGIHEQYF
>TRBV12-5|TRBJ2-7|TRBD1|once
TGTGCTAGTGGTTTTGCTACAGGGGGCTTAAGCTCCTACGAGCAGTACTTC
CASGFATGGLSSYEQYF
>TRBV2|TRBJ1-1|.|.
TGTGCCAGCAGTGTCCAGAAGAACACTGAAGCTTTCTTT
CASSVQKNTEAFF
>TRBV18|TRBJ2-3|.|.
TGTGCCAGCTCACTTGGACAGATAGATACGCAGTATTTT
CASSLGQIDTQYF
>TRBV29-1|TRBJ1-2|.|once
TGCAGCGTTGAAGACGGGAACTATGGCTACACCTTC
CSVEDGNYGYTF
>TRBV7-6|TRBJ2-1|TRBD1|.
TGTGCCAGCAGCTCCCGACAGGGGCTTTCGGCCAATGAGCAGTTCTTC
CASSSRQGLSANEQFF
>TRBV7-9|TRBJ1-2|TRBD1|.
TGTGCCAGCAGCCCAGGACAGGGATTAACTAACTATGGCTACACCTTC
CASSPGQGLTNYGYTF
>TRBV25-1|TRBJ1-1|TRBD1|.
TGTGCCAGCAGTGAAGGGGGTCGACAGGGGGGCACTGAAGCTTTCTTT
CASSEGGRQGGTEAFF
>TRBV19|TRBJ2-4|TRBD2|.
TGTGCCAGTAGTACCCGAGCTAGCGGACTACCCCGGGCGAACATTCAGTACTTC
CASSTRASGLPRANIQYF
>TRBV7-8|TRBJ1-2|.|.
TGTGCCAGCAGCTCCGACAGAGATTATGGCTACACCTTC
CASSSDRDYGYTF
>TRBV5-1|TRBJ2-1|TRBD1|.
TGCGCCAGCAGCTTGGTAGCGCCAGGGGGCAGGAATGAGCAGTTCTTC
CASSLVAPGGRNEQFF
>TRBV11-2|TRBJ2-7|.|.
TGTGCCAGCAGCTTGTTTCTGAGCTCCTACGAGCAGTACTTC
CASSLFLSSYEQYF
>TRBV28|TRBJ2-4|.|.
TGTGCCAGCAGTTTACCAGGGGAGACACTCAAAAACATTCAGTACTTC
CASSLPGETLKNIQYF
>TRBV7-9|TRBJ2-5|TRBD1|.
TGTGCCAGCAGCTTAGCAGGACAGGGATGGGAGACCCAGTACTTC
CASSLAGQGWETQYF
>TRBV28|TRBJ2-1|.|.
TGTGCCAGCAATCTTTTTAGGGGTACCAATGAGCAGTTCTTC
CASNLFRGTNEQFF
>TRBV5-4|TRBJ2-3|TRBD1|.
TGTGCCAGCAGCTTGGAACAGGGGGCAACAGATACGCAGTATTTT
CASSLEQGATDTQYF
>TRBV12-5|TRBJ2-3|TRBD2|.
TGTGCTAGTGGCCTTGGTTACGGGAGGGGCACAGATACGCAGTATTTT
CASGLGYGRGTDTQYF
>TRBV5-1|TRBJ2-2|.|.
TGCGCCAGCATAAAGGATACGAACACCGGGGAGCTGCTTTTT
CASIKDTNTGELLF
>TRBV6-1|TRBJ1-5|.|.
TGTGCCATCGGGGGAAAGGGCGGAGACGGTCAGCCCCAGCATTTT
CAIGGKGGDGQPQHF
>TRBV27|TRBJ1-5|.|.
TGTGCCAGCAGTTTGGAGGGCCTTAGCAATCAGCCCCAGCATTTT
CASSLEGLSNQPQHF
>TRBV11-2|TRBJ1-2|.|.
TGTGCCAGCAGTCCGGTCCGGGGGGCACCTAACTATGGCTACACCTTC
CASSPVRGAPNYGYTF
>TRBV27|TRBJ2-1|TRBD2|.
TGTGCCAGCTGTTTAGCGGGAGGGCGGGGGAATGAGCAGTTCTTC
CASCLAGGRGNEQFF
>TRBV5-1|TRBJ2-1|.|once
TGCGCCAGCAGCCGCGGAGATCCCGGGACATTAAATGAGCAGTTCTTC
CASSRGDPGTLNEQFF
>TRBV30|TRBJ2-3|TRBD2|.
TGTGCCTGGAGTGTACCGGCGGGAGGGGTTGATACGCAGTATTTT
CAWSVPAGGVDTQYF
>TRBV7-8|TRBJ1-1|.|few
TGTGCCAGCAGCTTGAGGGCAGTCACTGAAGCTTTCTTT
CASSLRAVTEAFF
>TRBV5-1|TRBJ2-3|.|.
TGCGCCAGCAGCTTGGGCGGTAGCGCAGATGCGCAGTATTTT
CASSLGGSADAQYF
>TRBV5-1|TRBJ2-1|.|once
TGCGCCAGCAGCTTGGGAGGGGACACCTACAATGAGCAGTTCTTC
CASSLGGDTYNEQFF